Listed below are T cell receptor beta chains from one sample, sequenced in a study of blood T cell repertoires in COVID-19. Assay used: immunoSEQ multiplex PCR; TCRdb lists only in-frame clones, some missing. The sample lists fewer than 150,000 clones, less than 85% occurring once. Specimen: peripheral blood. These TCRs come from a human donor with acute or convalescent COVID-19. The donor label of this sample is uncertain. CDR3s include the opening cysteine and the closing phenylalanine or tryptophan. D genes are given only for firm matches. Part of the rows lack a size; the others show once, few, many or a class for expanded clones.

abundance	len	d_gene	j_gene	v_gene	CDR3aa	CDR3nt
.	17	.	TRBJ1-2	TRBV5-1	CASSLAKPFEVGYGYTF	TGCGCCAGCAGCTTGGCCAAGCCCTTCGAGGTTGGCTATGGCTACACCTTC
.	17	TRBD1	TRBJ2-4	TRBV6-2/TRBV6-3	CASSYPGTGIAKNIQYF	TGTGCCAGCAGTTACCCCGGGACAGGTATAGCCAAAAACATTCAGTACTTC
.	13	TRBD1	TRBJ1-6	TRBV18	CASSQGDSRSLHF	TGTGCCAGCTCACAGGGGGACAGTAGGTCCCTCCACTTT
.	13	.	TRBJ2-7	TRBV4-2	CASSQGRVGEQYF	TGTGCCAGCAGCCAAGGCAGGGTGGGCGAGCAGTACTTC
.	19	TRBD1	TRBJ1-4	TRBV7-6	CASSPHGQGVVSTNEKLFF	TGTGCCAGCAGCCCCCATGGACAGGGGGTGGTATCAACTAATGAAAAACTGTTTTTT
.	13	.	TRBJ2-1	TRBV5-1	CASSLWGPNEQFF	TGCGCCAGCAGCTTGTGGGGGCCTAATGAGCAGTTCTTC
.	15	TRBD2	TRBJ2-1	TRBV18	CASSPSSGTRDEQFF	TGTGCCAGCTCCCCCAGCAGTGGGACTAGGGATGAGCAGTTCTTC
.	15	TRBD2	TRBJ2-1	TRBV5-5	CASSLAGGPRLEQFF	TGTGCCAGCAGCTTAGCGGGGGGGCCGAGGTTGGAGCAGTTCTTC
few	13	TRBD1	TRBJ1-2	TRBV12-3/TRBV12-4	CASSSYRGIGYTF	TGTGCCAGCAGTAGCTACAGGGGAATAGGCTACACCTTC
once	14	.	TRBJ2-2	TRBV6-6	CASSHPQGIGELFF	TGTGCCAGCAGTCATCCCCAGGGGATCGGGGAGCTGTTTTTT
once	15	TRBD1	TRBJ2-5	TRBV18	CASSDRTGSQETQYF	TGTGCCAGCTCGGACCGGACAGGGAGCCAAGAGACCCAGTACTTC
.	14	TRBD2	TRBJ2-5	TRBV2	CASRRTSGQETQYF	TGTGCCAGCAGACGTACTAGCGGCCAAGAGACCCAGTACTTC
.	18	TRBD1	TRBJ2-6	TRBV19	CASSNRQGASSGANVLTF	TGTGCCAGTAGTAACCGACAGGGGGCCTCCTCTGGGGCCAACGTCCTGACTTTC
.	12	.	TRBJ2-3	TRBV30	CAWSDLTDTQYF	TGTGCCTGGAGTGATCTTACAGATACGCAGTATTTT
.	14	TRBD1	TRBJ1-3	TRBV29-1	CSVQGDGPGNTIYF	TGCAGCGTTCAGGGGGACGGTCCTGGAAACACCATATATTTT
few	14	.	TRBJ2-5	TRBV15	CATSRDRGKETQYF	TGTGCCACCAGCAGAGATAGGGGGAAAGAGACCCAGTACTTC
.	15	.	TRBJ2-5	TRBV19	CASSSRRGSRETQYF	TGTGCCAGTAGTTCGCGGCGGGGATCGAGAGAGACCCAGTACTTC
.	15	.	TRBJ2-7	TRBV28	CASSLRRSLDYEQYF	TGTGCCAGCAGTTTACGGCGGTCCCTTGACTACGAGCAGTACTTC
.	15	TRBD2	TRBJ2-1	TRBV7-6	CASSRTGGTYNEQFF	TGTGCCAGCAGTCGTACGGGGGGTACCTACAATGAGCAGTTCTTC
.	13	.	TRBJ1-2	TRBV27	CASSPLTGGGYTF	TGTGCCAGCAGTCCATTGACCGGGGGTGGCTACACCTTC
once	17	TRBD2	TRBJ2-5	TRBV4-1	CASSAGGLAGGRETQYF	TGCGCCAGCAGCGCCGGGGGTCTTGCGGGGGGTAGGGAGACCCAGTACTTC
few	12	TRBD1	TRBJ1-4	TRBV3-1/TRBV3-2	CASRQPGQGRFF	TGTGCCAGCAGGCAACCCGGACAGGGAAGATTTTTT
.	14	TRBD2	TRBJ2-1	TRBV27	CASSRTSRFHEQFF	TGTGCCAGCAGTAGGACTAGCCGCTTTCATGAGCAGTTCTTC
.	13	TRBD1	TRBJ1-3	TRBV18	CASSRDRGNTIYF	TGTGCCAGCTCACGGGACAGGGGGAACACCATATATTTT
.	15	TRBD1	TRBJ2-3	TRBV18	CASSPGTGGTDTQYF	TGTGCCAGCTCACCAGGGACAGGGGGGACAGATACGCAGTATTTT
.	15	.	TRBJ1-6	TRBV7-9	CASSLGGSGSLPLHF	TGTGCCAGCAGCTTAGGAGGTTCCGGCAGTCTCCCCCTCCACTTT
few	13	TRBD1	TRBJ1-2	TRBV12-3/TRBV12-4	CASRTDRAGGYTF	TGTGCCAGCAGGACCGACAGGGCTGGTGGCTACACCTTC
.	19	TRBD2	TRBJ2-2	TRBV6-6	CASSRLQRGGLPNTGELFF	TGTGCCAGCAGTCGATTGCAGCGGGGGGGACTACCGAACACCGGGGAGCTGTTTTTT
.	14	TRBD1	TRBJ1-6	TRBV19	CASTDRGFRSPLHF	TGTGCCAGTACCGACAGGGGATTTCGGTCACCCCTCCACTTT
.	16	TRBD2	TRBJ2-1	TRBV2	CASSEERGSSYNEQFF	TGTGCCAGCAGTGAAGAGCGGGGGAGCTCCTACAATGAGCAGTTCTTC
.	13	.	TRBJ2-2	TRBV12-3/TRBV12-4	CASSLSDTGELFF	TGTGCCAGCAGTTTGTCTGACACCGGGGAGCTGTTTTTT
.	16	TRBD2	TRBJ2-4	TRBV19	CASSIRWRGGVDIQYF	TGTGCCAGTAGTATAAGGTGGCGGGGGGGCGTGGACATTCAGTACTTC
.	15	.	TRBJ1-3	TRBV7-6	CASSMLGREGNTIYF	TGTGCCAGCAGTATGCTCGGGAGGGAGGGAAACACCATATATTTT
once	16	TRBD2	TRBJ2-1	TRBV19	CASSIVAGRGYNEQFF	TGTGCCAGTAGTATAGTCGCGGGGAGGGGCTACAATGAGCAGTTCTTC
.	13	.	TRBJ1-2	TRBV2	CASRGRTNYGYTF	TGTGCCAGCAGAGGGAGAACCAACTATGGCTACACCTTC
once	15	TRBD2	TRBJ2-1	TRBV28	CASSLLTSGGVEQFF	TGTGCCAGCAGTTTATTGACTAGCGGGGGGGTGGAGCAGTTCTTC
.	16	.	TRBJ2-7	TRBV11-2	CASSQSGGQGGYEQYF	TGTGCCAGCAGCCAAAGCGGGGGACAGGGAGGCTACGAGCAGTACTTC
.	16	.	TRBJ1-4	TRBV11-2	CASSPVGGATNEKLFF	TGTGCCAGCAGCCCCGTCGGAGGTGCAACTAATGAAAAACTGTTTTTT
.	13	.	TRBJ1-1	TRBV7-9	CASSIQENTEAFF	TGTGCCAGCAGCATACAGGAGAACACTGAAGCTTTCTTT
.	15	TRBD2	TRBJ2-2	TRBV2	CATRPSSGASGELFF	TGTGCCACTAGACCTTCGAGCGGGGCGTCCGGGGAGCTGTTTTTT
.	13	.	TRBJ1-2	TRBV2	CASRPDRHYGYTF	TGTGCCAGCAGACCCGACAGGCATTATGGCTACACCTTC
.	14	.	TRBJ2-5	TRBV20-1	CSASPGWLQETQYF	TGCAGTGCTAGTCCAGGGTGGTTGCAAGAGACCCAGTACTTC
.	17	TRBD1	TRBJ1-1	TRBV7-9	CASSRPGTGGLNTEAFF	TGTGCCAGCAGTCGCCCAGGGACAGGGGGTCTTAACACTGAAGCTTTCTTT
.	15	TRBD1	TRBJ1-1	TRBV5-1	CASSVDRGLGTEAFF	TGCGCCAGCAGCGTGGACAGGGGGCTAGGCACTGAAGCTTTCTTT
few	17	TRBD1	TRBJ1-1	TRBV12-5	CASGPPAGGQGSTEAFF	TGTGCTAGTGGTCCACCCGCCGGGGGACAGGGCTCCACTGAAGCTTTCTTT
.	13	.	TRBJ1-1	TRBV5-1	CASSFRDTTEAFF	TGCGCCAGCAGCTTCCGGGACACCACTGAAGCTTTCTTT